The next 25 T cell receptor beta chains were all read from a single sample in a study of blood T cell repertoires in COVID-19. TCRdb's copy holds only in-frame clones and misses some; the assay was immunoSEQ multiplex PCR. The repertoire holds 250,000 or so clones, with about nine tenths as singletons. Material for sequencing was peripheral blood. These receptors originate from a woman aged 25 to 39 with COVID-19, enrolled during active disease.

The CDR3 reads CASSPPYDTGELFF. As DNA, the CDR3 is TGTGCCAGCTCACCACCGTATGACACCGGGGAGCTGTTTTTT. The V and J genes are TRBV18 and TRBJ2-2, with D unresolved. CDR3 size: 14 residues. Between the trimmed V and J ends, which lost 0 bases and 3 bases, there was a span of 5 bases. CDR1 is KGHSH and CDR2 is LQKENI in the germline V gene.

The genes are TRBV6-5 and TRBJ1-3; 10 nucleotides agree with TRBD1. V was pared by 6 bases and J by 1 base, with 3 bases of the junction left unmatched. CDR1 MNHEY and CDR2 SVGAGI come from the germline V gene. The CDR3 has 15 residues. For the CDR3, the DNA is TGTGCCAGCAGGCGACAGGGGGCTTCTGGAAACACCATATATTTT. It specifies CASRRQGASGNTIYF.

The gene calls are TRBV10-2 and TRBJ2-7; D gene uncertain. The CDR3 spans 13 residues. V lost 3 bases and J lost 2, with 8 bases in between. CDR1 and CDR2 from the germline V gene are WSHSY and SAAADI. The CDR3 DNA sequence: TGCGCCAGCAGTGAACACGGAGCCTACGAGCAGTACGTC. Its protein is CASSEHGAYEQYV.

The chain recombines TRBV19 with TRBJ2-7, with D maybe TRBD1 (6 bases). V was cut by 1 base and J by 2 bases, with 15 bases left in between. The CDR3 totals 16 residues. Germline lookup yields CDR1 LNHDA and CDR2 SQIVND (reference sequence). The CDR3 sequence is CASSIGRTVRPYEQYF. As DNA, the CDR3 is TGTGCCAGTAGTATAGGCCGGACAGTCCGCCCCTACGAGCAGTACTTC. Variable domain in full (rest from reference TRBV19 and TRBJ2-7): DGGITQSPKYLFRKEGQNVTLSCEQNLNHDAMYWYRQDPGQGLRLIYYSQIVNDFQKGDIAEGYSVSREKKESFPLTVTSAQKNPTAFYLCASSIGRTVRPYEQYFGPGTRLTVT.

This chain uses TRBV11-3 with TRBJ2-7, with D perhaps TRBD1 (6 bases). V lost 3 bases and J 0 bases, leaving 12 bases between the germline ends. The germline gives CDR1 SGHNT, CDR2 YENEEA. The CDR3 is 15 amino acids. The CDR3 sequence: CASSFGWGPSYEQYV. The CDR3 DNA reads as TGTGCCAGCAGCTTCGGGTGGGGGCCCTCCTACGAGCAGTACGTC.

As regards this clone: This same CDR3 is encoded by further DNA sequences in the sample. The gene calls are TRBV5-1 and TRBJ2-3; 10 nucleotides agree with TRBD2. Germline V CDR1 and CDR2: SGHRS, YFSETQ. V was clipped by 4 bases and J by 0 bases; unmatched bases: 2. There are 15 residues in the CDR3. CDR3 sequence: CASSLAGVSTDTQYF. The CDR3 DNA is TGCGCCAGCAGCCTAGCGGGAGTTAGCACAGATACGCAGTATTTT.

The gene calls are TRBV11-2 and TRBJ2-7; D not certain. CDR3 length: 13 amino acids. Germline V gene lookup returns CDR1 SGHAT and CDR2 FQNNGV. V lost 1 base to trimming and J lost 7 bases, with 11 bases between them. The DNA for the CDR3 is TGTGCCAGCAGCTTAGGTCCAGGTCGTGAGCAGTACGTC. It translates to CASSLGPGREQYV.

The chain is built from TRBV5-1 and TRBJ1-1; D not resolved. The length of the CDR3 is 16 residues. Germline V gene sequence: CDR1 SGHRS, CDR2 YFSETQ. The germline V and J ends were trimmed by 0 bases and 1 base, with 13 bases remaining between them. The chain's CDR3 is CASSLGHYIGNTEAFF. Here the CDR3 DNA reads TGCGCCAGCAGCTTGGGACATTATATAGGGAACACTGAAGCTTTCTTT. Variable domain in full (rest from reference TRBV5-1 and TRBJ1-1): KAGVTQTPRYLIKTRGQQVTLSCSPISGHRSVSWYQQTPGQGLQFLFEYFSETQRNKGNFPGRFSGRQFSNSRSEMNVSTLELGDSALYLCASSLGHYIGNTEAFFGQGTRLTVV.

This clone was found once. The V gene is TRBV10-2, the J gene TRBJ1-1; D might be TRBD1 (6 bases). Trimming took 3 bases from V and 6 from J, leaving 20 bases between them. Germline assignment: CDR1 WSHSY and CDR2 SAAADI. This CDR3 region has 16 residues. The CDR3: CASSEWETTGGSEAFF. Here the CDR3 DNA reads TGCGCCAGCAGTGAATGGGAGACGACAGGAGGATCTGAAGCTTTCTTT.

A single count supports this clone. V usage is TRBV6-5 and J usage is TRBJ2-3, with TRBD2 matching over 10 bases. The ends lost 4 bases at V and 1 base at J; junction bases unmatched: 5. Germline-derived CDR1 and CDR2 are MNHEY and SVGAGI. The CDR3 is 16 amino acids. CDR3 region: CASSSPLAGGTDTQYF. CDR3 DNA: TGTGCCAGCAGTTCTCCCCTAGCGGGGGGCACAGATACGCAGTATTTT.

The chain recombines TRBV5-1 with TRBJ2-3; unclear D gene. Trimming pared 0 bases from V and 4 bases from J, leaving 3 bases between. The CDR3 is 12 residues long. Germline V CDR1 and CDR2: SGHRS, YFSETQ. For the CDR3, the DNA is TGCGCCAGCAGCTTGGCAGCAGATACGCAGTATTTT. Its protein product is CASSLAADTQYF.

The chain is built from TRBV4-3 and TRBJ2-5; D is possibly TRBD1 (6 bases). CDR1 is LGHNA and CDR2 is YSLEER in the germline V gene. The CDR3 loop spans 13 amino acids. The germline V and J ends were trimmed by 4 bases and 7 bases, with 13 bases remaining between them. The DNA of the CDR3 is TGCGCCAGCAGCCGCGTCCTAGGGGGGACCCAGTACTTC. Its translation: CASSRVLGGTQYF.

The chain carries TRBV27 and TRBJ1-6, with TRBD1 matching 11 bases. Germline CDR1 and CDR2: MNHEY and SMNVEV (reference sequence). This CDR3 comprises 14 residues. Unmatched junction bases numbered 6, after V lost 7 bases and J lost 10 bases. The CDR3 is CASTWTGGNSPLHF. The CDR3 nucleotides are TGTGCCAGCACCTGGACAGGGGGCAACTCACCCCTCCACTTT.

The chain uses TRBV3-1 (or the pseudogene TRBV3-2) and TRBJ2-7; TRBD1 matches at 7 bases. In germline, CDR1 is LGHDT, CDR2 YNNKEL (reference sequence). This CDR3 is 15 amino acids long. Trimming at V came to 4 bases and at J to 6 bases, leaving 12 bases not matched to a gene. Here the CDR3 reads CASSPHQGAGGEQYV. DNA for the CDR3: TGTGCCAGCAGCCCGCATCAAGGAGCAGGGGGCGAGCAGTACGTC.

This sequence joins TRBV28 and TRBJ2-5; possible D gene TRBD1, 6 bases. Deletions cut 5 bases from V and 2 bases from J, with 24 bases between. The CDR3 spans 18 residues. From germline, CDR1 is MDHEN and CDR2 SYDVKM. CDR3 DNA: TGTGCCAGCAGTCAACTTGTACCTAGGACAGAGAAGCAAGAGACCCAGTACTTC. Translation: CASSQLVPRTEKQETQYF.

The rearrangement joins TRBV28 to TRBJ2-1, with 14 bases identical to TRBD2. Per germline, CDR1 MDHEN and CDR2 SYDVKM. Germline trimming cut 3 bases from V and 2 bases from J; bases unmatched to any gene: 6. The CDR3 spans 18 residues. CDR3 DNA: TGTGCCAGCAGTTTTCCGGGACTAGCGGGGGCCACCTACAATGAGCAGTTCTTC. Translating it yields CASSFPGLAGATYNEQFF.

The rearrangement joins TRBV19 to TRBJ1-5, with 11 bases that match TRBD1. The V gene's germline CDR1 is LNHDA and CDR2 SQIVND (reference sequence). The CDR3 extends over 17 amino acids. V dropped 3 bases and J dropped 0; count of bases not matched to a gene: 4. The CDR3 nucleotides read TGTGCCAGTAGTATCGGGACAGGGGGTTATAGCAATCAGCCCCAGCATTTT. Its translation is CASSIGTGGYSNQPQHF.

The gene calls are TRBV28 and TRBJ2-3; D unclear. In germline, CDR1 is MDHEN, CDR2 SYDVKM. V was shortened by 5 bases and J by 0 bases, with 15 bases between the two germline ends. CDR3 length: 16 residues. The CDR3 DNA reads TGTGCCAGCAGTACTCCGACGGGTACTAGCACAGATACGCAGTATTTT. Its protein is CASSTPTGTSTDTQYF.

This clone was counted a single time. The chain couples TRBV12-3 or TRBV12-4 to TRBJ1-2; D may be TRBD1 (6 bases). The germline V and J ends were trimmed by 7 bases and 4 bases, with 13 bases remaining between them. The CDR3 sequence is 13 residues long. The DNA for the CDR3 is TGTGCCAGCATCCCACAGGGTGTCTATGGCTACACCTTC. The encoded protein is CASIPQGVYGYTF.

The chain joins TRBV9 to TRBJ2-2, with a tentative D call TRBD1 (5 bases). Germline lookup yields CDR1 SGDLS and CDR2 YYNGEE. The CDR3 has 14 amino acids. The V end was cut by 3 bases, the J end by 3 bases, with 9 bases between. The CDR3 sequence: CASSARADTGELFF. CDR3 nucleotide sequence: TGTGCCAGCAGCGCCAGGGCCGACACCGGGGAGCTGTTTTTT.

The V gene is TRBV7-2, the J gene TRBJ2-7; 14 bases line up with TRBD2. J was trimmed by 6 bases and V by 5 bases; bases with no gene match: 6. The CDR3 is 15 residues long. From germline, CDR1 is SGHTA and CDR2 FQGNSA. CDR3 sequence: CASSPRLAGGREQYV. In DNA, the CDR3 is TGTGCCAGCAGCCCTAGACTAGCGGGGGGGCGCGAGCAGTACGTC.

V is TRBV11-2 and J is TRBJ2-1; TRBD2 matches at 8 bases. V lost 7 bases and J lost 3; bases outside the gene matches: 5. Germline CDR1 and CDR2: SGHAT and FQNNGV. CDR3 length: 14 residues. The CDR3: CASTRAGVYNEQFF. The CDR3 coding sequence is TGTGCCAGCACCCGAGCGGGAGTCTACAATGAGCAGTTCTTC.

In nucleotides, the CDR3 is TGTGCCAGCAGCAATCTAGCGGGAGGGTACAATGAGCAGTTCTTC. Protein: CASSNLAGGYNEQFF. The chain uses TRBV13 and TRBJ2-1; TRBD2 matches at 12 bases. The CDR3 spans 15 residues. Trimming at V came to 5 bases and at J to 4 bases, leaving 3 bases not matched to a gene. Germline V lookup: CDR1 PRHDT, CDR2 FYEKMQ (reference sequence).

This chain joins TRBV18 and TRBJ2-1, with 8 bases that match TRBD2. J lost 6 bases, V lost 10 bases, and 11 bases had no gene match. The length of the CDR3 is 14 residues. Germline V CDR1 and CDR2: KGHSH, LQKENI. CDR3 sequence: CATYSGAGGNEQFF. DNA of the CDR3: TGTGCCACCTATTCGGGGGCGGGAGGCAATGAGCAGTTCTTC.

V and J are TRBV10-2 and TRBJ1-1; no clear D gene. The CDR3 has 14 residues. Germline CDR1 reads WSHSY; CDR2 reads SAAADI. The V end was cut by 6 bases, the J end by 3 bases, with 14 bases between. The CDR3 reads CASRSEGSDTEAFF. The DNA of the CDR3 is TGCGCCAGCAGGTCGGAGGGATCGGACACTGAAGCTTTCTTT.